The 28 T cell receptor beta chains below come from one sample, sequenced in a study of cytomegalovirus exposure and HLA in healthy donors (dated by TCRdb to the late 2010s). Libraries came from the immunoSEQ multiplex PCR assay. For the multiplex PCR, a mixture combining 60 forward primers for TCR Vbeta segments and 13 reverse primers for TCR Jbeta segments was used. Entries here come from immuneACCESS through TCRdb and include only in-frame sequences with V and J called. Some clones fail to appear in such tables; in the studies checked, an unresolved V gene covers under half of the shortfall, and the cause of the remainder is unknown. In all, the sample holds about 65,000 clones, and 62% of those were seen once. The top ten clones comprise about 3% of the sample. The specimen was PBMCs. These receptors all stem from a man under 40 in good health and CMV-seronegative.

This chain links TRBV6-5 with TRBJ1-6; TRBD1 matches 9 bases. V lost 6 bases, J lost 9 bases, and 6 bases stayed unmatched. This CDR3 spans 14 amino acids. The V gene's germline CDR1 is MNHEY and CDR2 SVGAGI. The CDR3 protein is CASSWTGDRSPLHF. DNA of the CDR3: TGTGCCAGCAGCTGGACAGGGGATCGTTCACCCCTCCACTTT.

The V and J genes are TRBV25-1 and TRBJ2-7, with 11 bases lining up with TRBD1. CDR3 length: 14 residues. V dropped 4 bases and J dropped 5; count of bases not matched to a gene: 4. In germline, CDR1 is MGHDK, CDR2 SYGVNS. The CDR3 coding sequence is TGTGCCAGCAGTGGATGGACAGGGGGCGACGAGCAGTACTTC. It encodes CASSGWTGGDEQYF.

CDR3 loop: CASRSSRDRGNQPQHF. CDR3 DNA: TGTGCCAGCCGCTCCTCGCGGGACAGGGGCAATCAGCCCCAGCATTTT. The chain couples TRBV19 to TRBJ1-5; 9 bases align to TRBD1. The CDR3 contains 16 residues. The germline CDR1 and CDR2 sequences are LNHDA and SQIVND (reference sequence). With 9 bases clipped from V and 2 bases from J, the junction kept 11 bases outside the gene matches.

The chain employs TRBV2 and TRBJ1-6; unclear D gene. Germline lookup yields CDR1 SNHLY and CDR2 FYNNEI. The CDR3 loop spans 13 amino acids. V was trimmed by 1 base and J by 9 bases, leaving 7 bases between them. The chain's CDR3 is CASSEGGGSPLHF. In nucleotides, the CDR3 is TGTGCCAGCAGTGAAGGAGGTGGTTCACCCCTCCACTTT.

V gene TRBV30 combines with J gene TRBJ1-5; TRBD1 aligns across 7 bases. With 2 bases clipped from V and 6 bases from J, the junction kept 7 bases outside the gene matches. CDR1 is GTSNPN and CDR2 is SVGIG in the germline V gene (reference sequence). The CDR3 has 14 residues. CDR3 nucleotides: TGTGCCTGGAGTAGGGACAGTTGGAGTCAGCCCCAGCATTTT. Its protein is CAWSRDSWSQPQHF. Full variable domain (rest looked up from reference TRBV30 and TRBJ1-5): SQTIHQWPATLVQPVGSPLSLECTVEGTSNPNLYWYRQAAGRGLQLLFYSVGIGQISSEVPQNLSASRPQDRQFILSSKKLLLSDSGFYLCAWSRDSWSQPQHFGDGTRLSIL.

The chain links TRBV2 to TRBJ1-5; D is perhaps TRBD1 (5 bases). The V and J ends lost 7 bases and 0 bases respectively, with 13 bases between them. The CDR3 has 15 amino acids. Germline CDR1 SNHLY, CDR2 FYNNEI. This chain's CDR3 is CASTDETVSNQPQHF. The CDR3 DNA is TGTGCCAGCACCGACGAGACAGTTAGCAATCAGCCCCAGCATTTT.

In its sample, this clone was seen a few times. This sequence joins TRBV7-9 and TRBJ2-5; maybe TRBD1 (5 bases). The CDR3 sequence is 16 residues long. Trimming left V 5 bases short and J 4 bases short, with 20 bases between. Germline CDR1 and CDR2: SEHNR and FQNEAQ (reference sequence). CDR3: CASSRAAGSSGETQYF. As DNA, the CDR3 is TGTGCCAGCAGCAGGGCGGCAGGGTCGTCCGGAGAGACCCAGTACTTC.

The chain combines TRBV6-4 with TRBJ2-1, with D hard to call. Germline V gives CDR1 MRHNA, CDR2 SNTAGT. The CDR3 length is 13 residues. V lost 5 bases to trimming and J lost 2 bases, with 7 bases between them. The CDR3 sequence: CASSSDTYNEQFF. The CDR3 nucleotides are TGTGCCAGCAGTTCCGACACCTACAATGAGCAGTTCTTC.

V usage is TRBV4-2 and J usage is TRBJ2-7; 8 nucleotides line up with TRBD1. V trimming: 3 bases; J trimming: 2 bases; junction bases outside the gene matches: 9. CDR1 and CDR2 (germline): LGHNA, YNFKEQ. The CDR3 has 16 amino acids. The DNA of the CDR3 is TGTGCCAGCAGCCAGAATCACGGGACAGGAGCCTACGAGCAGTACTTC. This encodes CASSQNHGTGAYEQYF.

CDR3 sequence reads: CASSYGTANTEAFF. In nucleotides, the CDR3 is TGTGCCAGCAGCTATGGGACAGCTAACACTGAAGCTTTCTTT. The V and J genes are TRBV14 and TRBJ1-1, with TRBD1 matching 7 bases. Looked up from germline, CDR1 is SGHDN and CDR2 is FVKESK. The CDR3 loop spans 14 amino acids. The junction had 5 bases not matched to a gene; V was cut back by 5 bases and J by 2 bases.

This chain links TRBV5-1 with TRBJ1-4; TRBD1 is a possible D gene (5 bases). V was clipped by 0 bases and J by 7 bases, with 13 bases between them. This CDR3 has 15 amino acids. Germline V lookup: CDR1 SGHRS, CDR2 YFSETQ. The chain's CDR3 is CASSLEGAGGEKLFF. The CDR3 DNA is TGCGCCAGCAGCTTGGAAGGGGCGGGGGGTGAAAAACTGTTTTTT.

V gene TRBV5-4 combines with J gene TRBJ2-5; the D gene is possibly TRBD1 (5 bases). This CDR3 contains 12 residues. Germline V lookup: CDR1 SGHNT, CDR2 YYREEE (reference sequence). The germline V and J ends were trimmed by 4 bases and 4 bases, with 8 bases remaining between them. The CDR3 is CASSTGIETQYF. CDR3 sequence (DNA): TGTGCCAGCAGCACAGGCATAGAGACCCAGTACTTC.

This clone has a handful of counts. CDR3 residues: CASSQEGRTTNEKLFF. DNA for the CDR3: TGCGCCAGCAGCCAAGAAGGCAGGACAACTAATGAAAAACTGTTTTTT. The chain recombines TRBV4-1 with TRBJ1-4; the D is unclear. V lost 0 bases, J lost 0 bases, and 8 bases lay in between. Germline V CDR1 and CDR2: MGHRA, YSYEKL. The CDR3 runs 16 residues.

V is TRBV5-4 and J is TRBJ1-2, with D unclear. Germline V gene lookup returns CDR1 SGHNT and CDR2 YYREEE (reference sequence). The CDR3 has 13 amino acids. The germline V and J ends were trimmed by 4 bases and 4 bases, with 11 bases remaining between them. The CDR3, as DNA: TGTGCCAGCAGCCGGGAGGGTATCTATGGCTACACCTTC. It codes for CASSREGIYGYTF.

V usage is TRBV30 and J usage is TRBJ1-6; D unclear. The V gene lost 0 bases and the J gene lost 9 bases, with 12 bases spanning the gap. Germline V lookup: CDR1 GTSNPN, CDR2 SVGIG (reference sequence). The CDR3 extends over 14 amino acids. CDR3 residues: CAWSVPGLVSPLHF. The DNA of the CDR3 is TGTGCCTGGAGTGTACCAGGTCTGGTTTCACCCCTCCACTTT.

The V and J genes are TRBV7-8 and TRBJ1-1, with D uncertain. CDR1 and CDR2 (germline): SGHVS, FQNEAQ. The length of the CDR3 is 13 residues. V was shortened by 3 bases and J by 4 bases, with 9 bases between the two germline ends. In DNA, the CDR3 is TGTGCCAGCAGCTTTGAGGTGGGCACTGAAGCTTTCTTT. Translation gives CASSFEVGTEAFF.

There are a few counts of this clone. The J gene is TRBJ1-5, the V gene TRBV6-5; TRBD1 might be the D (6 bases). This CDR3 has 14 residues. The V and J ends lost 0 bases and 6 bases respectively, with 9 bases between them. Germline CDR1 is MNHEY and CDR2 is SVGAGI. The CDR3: CASSYSGTSQPQHF. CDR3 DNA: TGTGCCAGCAGTTACTCCGGGACATCTCAGCCCCAGCATTTT.

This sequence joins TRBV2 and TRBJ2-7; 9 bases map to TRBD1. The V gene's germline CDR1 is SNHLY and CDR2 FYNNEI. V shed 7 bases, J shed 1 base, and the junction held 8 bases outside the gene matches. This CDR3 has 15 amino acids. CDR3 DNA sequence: TGTGCCAGCAATCGGGACAGGGACCTTTCCTACGAGCAGTACTTC. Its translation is CASNRDRDLSYEQYF.

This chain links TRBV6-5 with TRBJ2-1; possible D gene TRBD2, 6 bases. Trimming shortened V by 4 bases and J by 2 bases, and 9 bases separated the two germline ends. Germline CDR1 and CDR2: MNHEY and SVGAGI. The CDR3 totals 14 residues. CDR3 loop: CASSFSGTYNEQFF. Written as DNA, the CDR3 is TGTGCCAGCAGTTTTAGCGGTACCTACAATGAGCAGTTCTTC.

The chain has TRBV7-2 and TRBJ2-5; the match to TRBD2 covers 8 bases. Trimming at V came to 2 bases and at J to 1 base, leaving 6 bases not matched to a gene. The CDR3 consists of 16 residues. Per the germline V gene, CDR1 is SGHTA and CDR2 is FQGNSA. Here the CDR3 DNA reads TGTGCCAGCAGCTTATGGGGAGCGGGGGTCCAAGAGACCCAGTACTTC. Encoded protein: CASSLWGAGVQETQYF.

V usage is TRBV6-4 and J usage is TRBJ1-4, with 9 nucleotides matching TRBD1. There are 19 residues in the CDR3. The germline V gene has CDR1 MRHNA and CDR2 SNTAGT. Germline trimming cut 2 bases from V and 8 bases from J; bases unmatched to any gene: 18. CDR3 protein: CASSDATGTGRVGVEKLFF. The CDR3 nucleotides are TGTGCCAGCAGTGACGCGACCGGGACAGGGAGGGTGGGAGTCGAAAAACTGTTTTTT.

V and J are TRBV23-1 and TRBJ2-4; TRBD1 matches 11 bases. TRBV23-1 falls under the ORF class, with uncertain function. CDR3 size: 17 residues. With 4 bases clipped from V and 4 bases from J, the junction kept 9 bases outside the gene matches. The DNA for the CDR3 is TGCGCCAGCAGTCGTCCCGGGACAGGGGGTCGGAAAAACATTCAGTACTTC. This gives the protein CASSRPGTGGRKNIQYF.

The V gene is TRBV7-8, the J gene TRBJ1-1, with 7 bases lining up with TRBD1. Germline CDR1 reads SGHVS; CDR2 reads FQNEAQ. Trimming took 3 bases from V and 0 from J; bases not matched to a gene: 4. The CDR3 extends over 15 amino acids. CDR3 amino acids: CASSLYDRVNTEAFF. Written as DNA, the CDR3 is TGTGCCAGCAGCTTGTATGACAGGGTGAACACTGAAGCTTTCTTT. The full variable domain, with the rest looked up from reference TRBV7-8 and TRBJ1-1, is GAGVSQSPRYKVAKRGQDVALRCDPISGHVSLFWYQQALGQGPEFLTYFQNEAQLDKSGLPSDRFFAERPEGSVSTLKIQRTQQEDSAVYLCASSLYDRVNTEAFFGQGTRLTVV.

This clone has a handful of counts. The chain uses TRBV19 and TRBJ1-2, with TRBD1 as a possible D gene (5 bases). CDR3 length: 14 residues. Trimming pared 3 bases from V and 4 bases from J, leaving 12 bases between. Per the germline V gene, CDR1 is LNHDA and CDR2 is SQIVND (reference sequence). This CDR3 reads CASSIPQGSYGYTF. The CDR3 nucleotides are TGTGCCAGTAGTATCCCCCAGGGAAGCTATGGCTACACCTTC.

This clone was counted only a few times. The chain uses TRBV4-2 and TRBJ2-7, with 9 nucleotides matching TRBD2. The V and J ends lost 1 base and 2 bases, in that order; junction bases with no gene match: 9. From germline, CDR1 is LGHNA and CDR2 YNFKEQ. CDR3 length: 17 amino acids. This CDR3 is CASSQVGFGGGAYEQYF. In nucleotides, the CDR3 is TGTGCCAGCAGCCAAGTAGGGTTTGGCGGGGGGGCCTACGAGCAGTACTTC.

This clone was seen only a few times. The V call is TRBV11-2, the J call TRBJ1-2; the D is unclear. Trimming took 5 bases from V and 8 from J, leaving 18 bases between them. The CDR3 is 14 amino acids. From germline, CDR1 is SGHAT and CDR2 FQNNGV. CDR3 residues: CASSHPGSGGGYTF. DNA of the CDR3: TGTGCCAGCAGCCATCCGGGCTCCGGAGGAGGCTACACCTTC.

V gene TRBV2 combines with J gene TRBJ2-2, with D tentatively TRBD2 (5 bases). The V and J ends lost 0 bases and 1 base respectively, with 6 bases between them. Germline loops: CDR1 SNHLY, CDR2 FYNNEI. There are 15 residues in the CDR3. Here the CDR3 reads CASSEAGVNTGELFF. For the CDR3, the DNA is TGTGCCAGCAGTGAAGCGGGAGTGAACACCGGGGAGCTGTTTTTT.

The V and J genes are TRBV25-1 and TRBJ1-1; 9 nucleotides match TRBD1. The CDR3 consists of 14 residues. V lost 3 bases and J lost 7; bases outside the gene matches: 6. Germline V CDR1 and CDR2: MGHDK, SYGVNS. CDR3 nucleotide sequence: TGTGCCAGCAGTGATGTTGGGACAGGGTATGAAGCTTTCTTT. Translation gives CASSDVGTGYEAFF.